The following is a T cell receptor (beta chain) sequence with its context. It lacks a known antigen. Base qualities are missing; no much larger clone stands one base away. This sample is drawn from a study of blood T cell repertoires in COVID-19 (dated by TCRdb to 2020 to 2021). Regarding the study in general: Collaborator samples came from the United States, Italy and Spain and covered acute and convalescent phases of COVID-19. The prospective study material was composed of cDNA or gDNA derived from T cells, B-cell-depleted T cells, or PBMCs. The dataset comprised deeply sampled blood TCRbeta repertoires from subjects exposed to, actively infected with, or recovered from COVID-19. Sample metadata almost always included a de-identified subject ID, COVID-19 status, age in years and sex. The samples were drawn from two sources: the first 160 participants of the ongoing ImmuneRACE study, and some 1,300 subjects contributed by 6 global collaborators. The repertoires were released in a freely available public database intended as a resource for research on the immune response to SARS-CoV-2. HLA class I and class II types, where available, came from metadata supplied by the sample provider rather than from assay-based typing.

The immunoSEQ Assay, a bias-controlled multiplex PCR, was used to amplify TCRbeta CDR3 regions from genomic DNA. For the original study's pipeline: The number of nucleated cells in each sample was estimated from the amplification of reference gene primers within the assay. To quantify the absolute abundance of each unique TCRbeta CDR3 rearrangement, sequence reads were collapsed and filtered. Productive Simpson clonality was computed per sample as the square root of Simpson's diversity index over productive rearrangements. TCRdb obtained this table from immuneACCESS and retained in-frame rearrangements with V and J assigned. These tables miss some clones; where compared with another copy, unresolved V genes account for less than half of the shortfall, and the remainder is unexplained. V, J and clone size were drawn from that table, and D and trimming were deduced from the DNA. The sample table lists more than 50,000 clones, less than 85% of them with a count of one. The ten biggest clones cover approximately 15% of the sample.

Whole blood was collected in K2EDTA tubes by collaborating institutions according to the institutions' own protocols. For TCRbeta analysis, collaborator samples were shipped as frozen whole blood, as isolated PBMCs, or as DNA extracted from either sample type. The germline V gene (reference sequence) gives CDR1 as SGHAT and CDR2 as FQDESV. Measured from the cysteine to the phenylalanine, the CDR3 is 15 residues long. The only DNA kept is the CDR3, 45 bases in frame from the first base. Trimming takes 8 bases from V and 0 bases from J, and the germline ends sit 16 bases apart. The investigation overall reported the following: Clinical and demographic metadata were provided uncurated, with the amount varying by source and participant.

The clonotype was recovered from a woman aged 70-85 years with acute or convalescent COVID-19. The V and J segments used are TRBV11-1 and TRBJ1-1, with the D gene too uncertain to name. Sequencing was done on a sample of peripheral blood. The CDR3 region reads CASGSGRIMNTEAFF. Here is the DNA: TGTGCCAGCGGATCCGGGAGAATAATGAACACTGAAGCTTTCTTT.